Below are 16 T cell receptor beta chains sequenced from a single sample in a study of Ad26.COV2.S vaccination and SARS-CoV-2 variants (dated by TCRdb to the early 2020s). What the time point label conveys for this sample: individuals recovered from natural SARS-CoV-2 infection. Library prep was done by the immunoSEQ multiplex PCR assay. TCRdb took this table from immuneACCESS and kept in-frame rearrangements with V and J called. Such tables lack part of the clones; where checked against another copy, unresolved V genes explain under half of the gap, and the rest is unexplained. The sample contains about 350,000 clones, about 90% of them found a single time. Together, the top ten hold 3.9% of the sample. Sequences were derived from peripheral blood, sampled after recovery from COVID-19. The origin of the receptors is a human donor who had recovered from COVID-19.

This clone was observed a single time. The chain carries TRBV7-9 and TRBJ1-6; 7 bases are a match to TRBD1. Trimming cost V 5 bases and J 7 bases; bases outside gene matches: 5. This CDR3 contains 14 residues. Germline CDR1 and CDR2: SEHNR and FQNEAQ (reference sequence). The CDR3 loop reads CASSTTGDNSPLHF. DNA of the CDR3: TGTGCCAGCAGCACCACAGGGGACAATTCACCCCTCCACTTT.

The V gene is TRBV4-2, the J gene TRBJ1-1, with 8 nucleotides matching TRBD1. There are 14 residues in the CDR3. In germline, CDR1 is LGHNA, CDR2 YNFKEQ. V trimming: 2 bases; J trimming: 8 bases; junction bases outside the gene matches: 7. CDR3 loop: CASSQQDRDREAFF. Here the CDR3 DNA reads TGTGCCAGCAGCCAACAGGACCGGGACAGGGAAGCTTTCTTT.

The J gene is TRBJ2-3, the V gene TRBV13, with a possible D match to TRBD2 (6 bases). Germline CDR1 reads PRHDT; CDR2 reads FYEKMQ (reference sequence). This CDR3 has 15 residues. The V and J ends lost 0 bases and 2 bases respectively, with 9 bases between them. As DNA, the CDR3 is TGTGCCAGCAGCTTAGGACTAGCCGACACAGATACGCAGTATTTT. Its translation: CASSLGLADTDTQYF. The whole variable domain, filled in from reference TRBV13 and TRBJ2-3, reads AAGVIQSPRHLIKEKRETATLKCYPIPRHDTVYWYQQGPGQDPQFLISFYEKMQSDKGSIPDRFSAQQFSDYHSELNMSSLELGDSALYFCASSLGLADTDTQYFGPGTRLTVL.

The rearrangement uses TRBV5-5 and TRBJ2-3; either TRBD1 or TRBD2 may fit D (5 bases each). Germline CDR1 SGHKS, CDR2 YYEKEE (reference sequence). V shed 0 bases and J shed 0 bases, with 14 bases lying between them. This CDR3 contains 17 residues. The CDR3 protein is CASSLVQGAFSTDTQYF. The CDR3 nucleotides read TGTGCCAGCAGCTTGGTCCAGGGAGCCTTTAGCACAGATACGCAGTATTTT.

This sequence joins TRBV7-2 and TRBJ2-5; the match to TRBD2 covers 7 bases. Germline CDR1 SGHTA, CDR2 FQGNSA. This CDR3 has 16 amino acids. V was clipped by 4 bases and J by 5 bases; unmatched bases: 13. The CDR3 spells CASSSRGSGVTETQYF. CDR3 DNA sequence: TGTGCCAGCAGCTCCCGTGGGAGCGGGGTTACGGAGACCCAGTACTTC.

The J gene is TRBJ2-7, the V gene TRBV11-2; possibly TRBD1 or TRBD2 for D (5 bases each). With 1 base removed from V and 4 bases from J, the gap between germline ends came to 20 bases. The germline gives CDR1 SGHAT, CDR2 FQNNGV. This CDR3 is 17 amino acids long. CDR3 protein: CASSLGIRQGRLYEQYF. Written as DNA, the CDR3 is TGTGCCAGCAGCTTAGGCATTCGGCAGGGACGTCTATACGAGCAGTACTTC.

The chain is built from TRBV23-1 and TRBJ1-5, with 10 positions matching TRBD1. TRBV23-1 is marked as an open reading frame, function uncertain. The V gene end was trimmed by 2 bases and the J gene end by 4 bases; junction bases not matched to a gene: 8. The CDR3 is 17 amino acids. CDR3 sequence reads: CASSQQRQGARNQPQHF. The CDR3 bases are TGCGCCAGCAGTCAACAAAGACAGGGGGCGCGGAATCAGCCCCAGCATTTT.

The chain uses TRBV4-1 and TRBJ1-2; D is unresolved. CDR1 and CDR2 (germline): MGHRA, YSYEKL. The CDR3 sequence is 12 residues long. Trimming removed 0 bases from V and 11 bases from J, with 10 bases in between. The CDR3 region is CASSQETRLYTF. The CDR3 nucleotides read TGCGCCAGCAGCCAAGAGACGCGGTTGTACACCTTC.

V usage is TRBV25-1 and J usage is TRBJ2-3; D is undetermined. Germline CDR1 is MGHDK and CDR2 is SYGVNS. The CDR3 has 12 amino acids. V was shortened by 1 base and J by 6 bases, with 5 bases between the two germline ends. In DNA form, the CDR3 reads TGTGCCAGCAGTGAATTCAGGGATACGCAGTATTTT. This gives the protein CASSEFRDTQYF.

The rearrangement uses TRBV19 and TRBJ1-5, with D possibly being TRBD1 (5 bases). Germline assignment: CDR1 LNHDA and CDR2 SQIVND (reference sequence). CDR3 length: 18 residues. Trimming pared 3 bases from V and 0 bases from J, leaving 18 bases between. The CDR3: CASSILYSTAHSNQPQHF. The CDR3 DNA is TGTGCCAGTAGTATCCTATACTCGACAGCCCATAGCAATCAGCCCCAGCATTTT.

This clone was seen once. The rearrangement links TRBV9 to TRBJ1-1; possible D gene TRBD1, 6 bases. CDR3 size: 14 residues. CDR1 and CDR2 (germline): SGDLS, YYNGEE. V was trimmed by 2 bases and J by 3 bases, leaving 11 bases between them. This CDR3 is CASSVSRGDTEAFF. The DNA of the CDR3 is TGTGCCAGCAGCGTTTCCAGGGGAGACACTGAAGCTTTCTTT.

V is TRBV5-1 and J is TRBJ2-3, with D uncertain. Germline lookup yields CDR1 SGHRS and CDR2 YFSETQ. The CDR3 runs to 14 residues. Trimming removed 3 bases at V and 2 bases at J, with 10 bases between. CDR3 sequence reads: CASSSGSFTDTQYF. The DNA for the CDR3 is TGCGCCAGCAGCTCCGGGTCCTTCACAGATACGCAGTATTTT.

This chain joins TRBV19 and TRBJ2-3, with 10 nucleotides matching TRBD2. Trimming removed 6 bases from V and 3 bases from J; junction bases left unmatched: 9. This CDR3 spans 16 amino acids. CDR1 is LNHDA and CDR2 is SQIVND in the germline V gene (reference sequence). The CDR3 bases are TGTGCCAGTAGCCGACTAGCGGGCACTTCGACAGATACGCAGTATTTT. The encoded protein is CASSRLAGTSTDTQYF. Full variable domain (missing parts from reference TRBV19 and TRBJ2-3): DGGITQSPKYLFRKEGQNVTLSCEQNLNHDAMYWYRQDPGQGLRLIYYSQIVNDFQKGDIAEGYSVSREKKESFPLTVTSAQKNPTAFYLCASSRLAGTSTDTQYFGPGTRLTVL.

The genes are TRBV7-2 and TRBJ2-1; D uncertain. Germline V gives CDR1 SGHTA, CDR2 FQGNSA. Between the trimmed V and J ends, which lost 5 bases and 0 bases, there was a span of 5 bases. The CDR3 covers 13 residues. CDR3 in amino acids: CASSLSSYNEQFF. In DNA, the CDR3 is TGTGCCAGCAGCCTTAGCTCCTACAATGAGCAGTTCTTC.

This sequence joins TRBV7-2 and TRBJ2-1; D tentatively fits TRBD1 or TRBD2 (5 bases each). Germline lookup yields CDR1 SGHTA and CDR2 FQGNSA. The CDR3 loop spans 15 amino acids. V lost 5 bases, J lost 3 bases, and 14 bases lay in between. The DNA of the CDR3 is TGTGCCAGCAGCAGGGGACCTGGCAGCTACAATGAGCAGTTCTTC. Translated: CASSRGPGSYNEQFF.

The sample holds one count of this clone. The rearrangement uses TRBV5-6 and TRBJ2-2; perhaps TRBD1 as D (8 bases). Germline V gene lookup returns CDR1 SGHDT and CDR2 YYEEEE. The CDR3 loop spans 16 amino acids. The V end lost 0 bases, the J end lost 5 bases, and 14 bases lay between the germline ends. CDR3 in amino acids: CASSLVDRGGTGELFF. CDR3 DNA sequence: TGTGCCAGCAGCTTGGTTGACAGGGGAGGGACCGGGGAGCTGTTTTTT.